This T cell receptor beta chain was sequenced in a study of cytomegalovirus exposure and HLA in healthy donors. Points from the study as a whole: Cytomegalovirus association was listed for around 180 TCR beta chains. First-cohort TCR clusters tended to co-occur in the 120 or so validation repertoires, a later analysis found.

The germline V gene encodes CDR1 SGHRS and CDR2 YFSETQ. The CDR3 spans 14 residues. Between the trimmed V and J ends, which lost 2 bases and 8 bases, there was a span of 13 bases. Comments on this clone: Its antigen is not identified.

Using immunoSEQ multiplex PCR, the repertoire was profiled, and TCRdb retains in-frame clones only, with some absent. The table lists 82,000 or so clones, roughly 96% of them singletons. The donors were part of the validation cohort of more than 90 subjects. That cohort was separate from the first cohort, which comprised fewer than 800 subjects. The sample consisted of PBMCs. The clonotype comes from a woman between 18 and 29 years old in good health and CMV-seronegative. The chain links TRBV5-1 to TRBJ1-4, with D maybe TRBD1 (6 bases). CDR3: CASSFRGGGEKLFF. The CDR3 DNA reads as TGCGCCAGCAGCTTCCGGGGCGGGGGCGAAAAACTGTTTTTT.